Presented here are 17 T cell receptor beta chains from one specimen sequenced in a study of cytomegalovirus exposure and HLA in healthy donors. The PCR had 60 Vbeta and 13 Jbeta primers. Repertoires were generated with immunoSEQ multiplex PCR, while TCRdb's copy carries only in-frame clones and drops some. The sample gives roughly 130,000 clones, 75% to 85% of which show up once; 2% to 2.5% is in the top ten. Sequencing was done on a sample of PBMCs. All receptors come from a man aged 18 to 35 in good health and CMV-seronegative.

This clone was detected only a few times. The gene calls are TRBV18 and TRBJ1-1; TRBD1 agrees at 10 bases. The germline CDR1 and CDR2 sequences are KGHSH and LQKENI. This CDR3 comprises 15 residues. J lost 6 bases, V lost 3 bases, and 7 bases had no gene match. CDR3 loop: CASSPRDRGSAEAFF. In DNA, the CDR3 is TGTGCCAGCTCACCGCGGGACAGGGGTAGTGCTGAAGCTTTCTTT.

This chain joins TRBV4-1 and TRBJ2-7; D may be TRBD2 (6 bases). Germline V gives CDR1 MGHRA, CDR2 YSYEKL. Between the trimmed V and J ends, which lost 1 base and 3 bases, there was a span of 10 bases. The CDR3 runs to 14 residues. CDR3 nucleotide sequence: TGCGCCAGCAGCCAAGCCCCGGACTACTACGAGCAGTACGTC. Translating it yields CASSQAPDYYEQYV.

In its sample, this clone was seen once. The genes are TRBV7-8 and TRBJ1-2; weak D call: TRBD1 (6 bases). CDR1 and CDR2 (germline): SGHVS, FQNEAQ. The CDR3 length is 15 residues. The V gene lost 5 bases and the J gene lost 8 bases, with 21 bases spanning the gap. The CDR3 nucleotides read TGTGCCAGCAGCACCGAGCGGACAGCCCTGGGAGGCTACACCTTC. Encoded protein: CASSTERTALGGYTF.

The rearrangement uses TRBV11-2 and TRBJ2-1; 15 bases map to TRBD2. Germline V gives CDR1 SGHAT, CDR2 FQNNGV. V lost 5 bases, J lost 14 bases, and 7 bases stayed unmatched. This CDR3 region has 14 residues. The CDR3 nucleotides read TGTGCCAGCAGCACCCCCGGACTAGCGGGAGGGGAGTTCTTC. Translation: CASSTPGLAGGEFF.

In this sample, this clone turned up once. J is TRBJ2-2 and V is TRBV14, with D perhaps TRBD1 (5 bases). Germline CDR1 reads SGHDN; CDR2 reads FVKESK. This CDR3 comprises 13 residues. V lost 3 bases and J 6 bases, leaving 8 bases between the germline ends. CDR3 coding DNA: TGTGCCAGCAGCCAGCAGGGTTCCGGGGAGCTGTTTTTT. It is translated as CASSQQGSGELFF.

This clone has a handful of counts. The gene calls are TRBV4-3 and TRBJ2-7; the D gene is possibly TRBD1 (6 bases). CDR1 and CDR2 from the germline V gene are LGHNA and YSLEER. This CDR3 has 14 amino acids. The V gene lost 1 base and the J gene lost 3 bases, with 10 bases spanning the gap. The CDR3 coding sequence is TGCGCCAGCAGCCAAGGGGACAACAACTACGAGCAGTACTTC. Encoded protein: CASSQGDNNYEQYF.

The chain has TRBV10-3 and TRBJ2-7, with 8 bases matching TRBD1. The CDR3 is made up of 15 amino acids. Trimming took 0 bases from V and 6 from J; bases not matched to a gene: 7. Germline CDR1 and CDR2: ENHRY and SYGVKD. The DNA of the CDR3 is TGTGCCATCAGTGAGTCTAGGGGACAGGTCCGCGAGCAGTACTTC. Protein product: CAISESRGQVREQYF.

In this sample, this clone turned up once. This chain links TRBV18 with TRBJ1-2, with 11 bases that match TRBD1. The V segment lost 4 bases and the J segment 7 bases; nucleotides outside the gene matches: 11. This CDR3 is 16 amino acids long. Looked up from germline, CDR1 is KGHSH and CDR2 is LQKENI. The CDR3 DNA reads as TGTGCCAGCTCACAGAAGTCGGGACAGGGGGAAGGTGGCTACACCTTC. Encoded protein: CASSQKSGQGEGGYTF.

The chain uses TRBV2 and TRBJ1-2, with TRBD1 matching over 8 bases. J was trimmed by 4 bases and V by 6 bases; bases with no gene match: 16. The CDR3 length is 17 residues. The germline V gene has CDR1 SNHLY and CDR2 FYNNEI. CDR3 in DNA: TGTGCCAGCAGCGATCAGTATAACAGGGGGGCTCCCTATGGCTACACCTTC. The encoded protein is CASSDQYNRGAPYGYTF.

The chain couples TRBV25-1 to TRBJ1-2; 7 bases line up with TRBD1. This CDR3 spans 15 amino acids. CDR1 MGHDK and CDR2 SYGVNS come from the germline V gene. The V segment lost 3 bases and the J segment 0 bases; nucleotides outside the gene matches: 4. The CDR3 DNA reads TGTGCCAGCAGTGACCCGGGGACAGCTAACTATGGCTACACCTTC. This encodes CASSDPGTANYGYTF.

This clone was seen a single time. V usage is TRBV20-1 and J usage is TRBJ2-3; the D is unclear. CDR1 is DFQATT, CDR2 SNEGSKA, per germline (reference sequence). The V gene lost 8 bases and the J gene lost 5 bases, with 11 bases spanning the gap. The CDR3 has 11 amino acids. The CDR3 nucleotides are TGCAGTCCCACTCTACTAGATACGCAGTATTTT. Protein sequence: CSPTLLDTQYF.

The chain uses TRBV18 and TRBJ1-2; 7 bases agree with TRBD1. The trim removed 3 bases at V and 8 bases at J, leaving 6 bases unmatched. Germline CDR1 KGHSH, CDR2 LQKENI. The CDR3 spans 13 residues. For the CDR3, the DNA is TGTGCCAGCTCACCCGACAGGGTTCGCGGCTACACCTTC. This translates into CASSPDRVRGYTF.

This clone has just a few counts. This chain uses TRBV4-1 with TRBJ1-1, with 8 bases identical to TRBD1. CDR1 is MGHRA and CDR2 is YSYEKL in the germline V gene. V shed 2 bases and J 8 bases; nucleotides not matched to a gene: 19. CDR3 size: 18 residues. The CDR3 here is CASSQLRLGTGTGKEAFF. CDR3 coding DNA: TGCGCCAGCAGCCAACTTCGTCTCGGTACCGGGACAGGAAAAGAAGCTTTCTTT.

This clone was observed once. The V and J genes are TRBV5-4 and TRBJ2-6, with D unresolved. This CDR3 is 15 amino acids long. The germline gives CDR1 SGHNT, CDR2 YYREEE (reference sequence). V was cut by 0 bases and J by 3 bases, with 7 bases left in between. CDR3: CASSLVGYGANVLTF. CDR3 nucleotides: TGTGCCAGCAGCTTGGTCGGTTATGGGGCCAACGTCCTGACTTTC.

The chain couples TRBV7-6 to TRBJ1-6; D perhaps matches TRBD1 (5 bases). The CDR3 sequence is 15 residues long. Trimming cost V 1 base and J 7 bases, with 11 bases left between them. Germline loops: CDR1 SGHVS, CDR2 FNYEAQ. The CDR3 nucleotides are TGTGCCAGCAGCTTAGGGGGCGAAGGGAATTCACCCCTCCACTTT. Translation gives CASSLGGEGNSPLHF.

The CDR3 coding sequence is TGTGCCTGGAGTGGACAGAAACTCTATGGCTACACCTTC. It codes for CAWSGQKLYGYTF. The rearrangement joins TRBV30 to TRBJ1-2; D might be TRBD1 (5 bases). Trimming took 1 base from V and 4 from J, leaving 10 bases between them. This CDR3 region has 13 residues. In germline, CDR1 is GTSNPN, CDR2 SVGIG (reference sequence).

Concerning this clone: The sample has other DNA sequences that encode this CDR3 too. The V gene is TRBV7-9, the J gene TRBJ1-1, with 8 bases aligning to TRBD1. Looked up from germline, CDR1 is SEHNR and CDR2 is FQNEAQ (reference sequence). V was pared by 3 bases and J by 1 base, with 4 bases of the junction left unmatched. The CDR3 length is 15 residues. CDR3 residues: CASSLRTGRNTEAFF. For the CDR3, the DNA is TGTGCCAGCAGCTTGAGGACAGGGCGGAACACTGAAGCTTTCTTT. The full variable domain, rest sourced from reference TRBV7-9 and TRBJ1-1, is DTGVSQNPRHKITKRGQNVTFRCDPISEHNRLYWYRQTLGQGPEFLTYFQNEAQLEKSRLLSDRFSAERPKGSFSTLEIQRTEQGDSAMYLCASSLRTGRNTEAFFGQGTRLTVV.